This T cell receptor beta chain was recorded in a study of cytomegalovirus exposure and HLA in healthy donors. Study-wide background: Samples from HLA-typed donors yielded about 85 million unique TCRs in an early data release. Study results and caveats: Researchers reported in a later analysis that common viral pathogens appeared linked to several top clusters. In an earlier analysis, in under 700 donors, most V segments appeared productive either ~87% or ~30% of the time. Fewer N-insertions (relative to the 666-donor mean) were reportedly seen in an Asian-associated ancestry cluster in a later analysis.

As concerns this clone: The antigen remains undetermined.

Use of 60 Vbeta and 13 Jbeta primers characterized the PCR. The table came from immunoSEQ multiplex PCR; TCRdb's copy has only in-frame clones and leaves some out. Its table lists some 72,000 clones. Trimming left V 8 bases short and J 2 bases short, with 25 bases between. This CDR3 region has 18 residues. Germline V gene sequence: CDR1 MNHEY, CDR2 SMNVEV (reference sequence). The specimen was PBMCs. The J gene is TRBJ1-5, the V gene TRBV27; D gene unclear. The receptor's source is a boy aged 5-17 years in good health and CMV-seronegative. This CDR3 reads CASDNLGPGPRGNQPQHF. The DNA for the CDR3 is TGTGCCAGCGACAACCTTGGGCCAGGCCCCAGAGGCAATCAGCCCCAGCATTTT.